The 25 T cell receptor beta chains presented below share a single source sample, sequenced in a study of control samples from healthy donors and cancer patients. Using immunoSEQ multiplex PCR, the repertoire was profiled, and TCRdb retains in-frame clones only, with some absent. The sample carries some 130,000 clones, approximately 90% recorded once. The sequencing input was blood. Receptor source: a man younger than 35 in good health.

The chain employs TRBV9 and TRBJ2-5, with TRBD1 matching 7 bases. Trimming removed 2 bases from V and 5 bases from J; junction bases left unmatched: 6. Germline V gene data show CDR1 as SGDLS and CDR2 as YYNGEE. This CDR3 spans 14 amino acids. CDR3 nucleotide sequence: TGTGCCAGCAGCGTCTCGGGACAGTGGGAGACCCAGTACTTC. It specifies CASSVSGQWETQYF.

This CDR3 reads CASSLRLAAEWETQYF. In DNA form, the CDR3 reads TGTGCCAGCAGCCTCCGACTAGCGGCTGAATGGGAGACCCAGTACTTC. This chain uses TRBV7-2 with TRBJ2-5, with 9 bases matching TRBD2. The CDR3 extends over 16 amino acids. Germline V gene sequence: CDR1 SGHTA, CDR2 FQGNSA. J was trimmed by 5 bases and V by 5 bases; bases with no gene match: 12.

In DNA form, the CDR3 reads TGTGCCAGCAGATCCCAGGCGGCGAACACCGGGGAGCTGTTTTTT. It codes for CASRSQAANTGELFF. The V and J genes are TRBV7-6 and TRBJ2-2, with D uncertain. CDR3 size: 15 residues. Trimming shortened V by 6 bases and J by 0 bases, and 11 bases separated the two germline ends. In germline, CDR1 is SGHVS, CDR2 FNYEAQ.

This sequence joins TRBV3-1 (or the pseudogene TRBV3-2) and TRBJ2-1; D gene unclear. The germline V gene encodes CDR1 LGHDT and CDR2 YNNKEL (reference sequence). This CDR3 contains 14 residues. Deletions cut 1 base from V and 7 bases from J, with 11 bases between. CDR3 bases: TGTGCCAGCAGCCAAGGTCGACTCGGGAATGAGCAGTTCTTC. Translating gives CASSQGRLGNEQFF.

V and J are TRBV12-3 or TRBV12-4 and TRBJ2-7; D may be TRBD1 (5 bases). The CDR3 extends over 11 amino acids. Trimming pared 10 bases from V and 3 bases from J, leaving 10 bases between. The CDR3: CATPTVYEQYF. The CDR3 bases are TGTGCCACCCCGACAGTCTACGAGCAGTACTTC.

This clone has just one count. The CDR3 nucleotides read TGTGCCAGTAGTATCAACCAGGGGCATAATTCACCCCTCCACTTT. Protein product: CASSINQGHNSPLHF. This rearrangement joins TRBV19 to TRBJ1-6, with D possibly matching TRBD1 (6 bases). CDR1 LNHDA and CDR2 SQIVND come from the germline V gene (reference sequence). This CDR3 is 15 amino acids long. V dropped 3 bases and J dropped 5 bases, with 11 bases sitting between them.

This clone was seen just once. The CDR3 nucleotides are TGTGCCAGCAGTTACTCGACAGGGACCGGGGATTCCGAGCAGTTCTTC. This translates into CASSYSTGTGDSEQFF. The chain has TRBV6-5 and TRBJ2-1, with TRBD1 matching 7 bases. The CDR3 sequence is 16 residues long. V was pared by 0 bases and J by 10 bases, with 12 bases of the junction left unmatched. Germline assignment: CDR1 MNHEY and CDR2 SVGAGI.

The chain links TRBV9 to TRBJ2-1; 8 bases match TRBD2. Germline V gene lookup returns CDR1 SGDLS and CDR2 YYNGEE. The CDR3 is 16 amino acids. V gave up 0 bases and J gave up 0 bases; unmatched junction bases: 2. CDR3 nucleotide sequence: TGTGCCAGCAGCGTAGAAGGGACTAGCTCCTACAATGAGCAGTTCTTC. This translates into CASSVEGTSSYNEQFF.

The rearrangement uses TRBV5-5 and TRBJ1-1; no clear D gene. CDR1 is SGHKS, CDR2 YYEKEE, per germline (reference sequence). The CDR3 runs 13 residues. V was clipped by 2 bases and J by 5 bases, with 10 bases between them. The CDR3 DNA is TGTGCCAGCAGCTTCACCCTGGAAACTGAAGCTTTCTTT. This translates into CASSFTLETEAFF.

The chain is built from TRBV28 and TRBJ2-5; TRBD2 agrees at 15 bases. V shed 2 bases and J 2 bases; nucleotides not matched to a gene: 6. The CDR3 sequence is 18 residues long. Germline CDR1 MDHEN, CDR2 SYDVKM. This CDR3 reads CASSLLPGLAGGQETQYF. The CDR3 region has the DNA TGTGCCAGCAGTTTACTCCCCGGACTAGCGGGAGGGCAAGAGACCCAGTACTTC.

This chain joins TRBV28 and TRBJ2-5; D possibly corresponds to TRBD1 (5 bases). Germline lookup yields CDR1 MDHEN and CDR2 SYDVKM. The CDR3 extends over 15 amino acids. The V gene lost 2 bases and the J gene lost 3 bases, with 13 bases spanning the gap. CDR3 amino acids: CASSLAQVSEETQYF. CDR3 DNA: TGTGCCAGCAGTTTAGCACAGGTTTCTGAAGAGACCCAGTACTTC.

The V and J genes are TRBV6-5 and TRBJ2-6; D is uncertain. This CDR3 is 15 amino acids long. Germline V gene data show CDR1 as MNHEY and CDR2 as SVGAGI. V lost 6 bases, J lost 0 bases, and 9 bases lay in between. The CDR3 DNA reads as TGTGCCAGCAGGCAGCCGAGCTCTGGGGCCAACGTCCTGACTTTC. It translates to CASRQPSSGANVLTF.

The chain recombines TRBV29-1 with TRBJ2-3, with D perhaps matching TRBD2 (6 bases). CDR3 length equals 17 residues. Germline lookup yields CDR1 SQVTM and CDR2 ANQGSEA. The ends were cut back, 1 base at V and 4 bases at J, with 21 bases in the middle. The CDR3 nucleotides are TGCAGCGTTGAAGCGGCCCCGGGGACGGGGGACCCAGATACGCAGTATTTT. Translated: CSVEAAPGTGDPDTQYF.

This sequence joins TRBV28 and TRBJ1-1, with D unresolved. Trimming left V 3 bases short and J 5 bases short, with 4 bases between. Germline V CDR1 and CDR2: MDHEN, SYDVKM. The CDR3 has 11 residues. CDR3 sequence (DNA): TGTGCCAGCAGTTTTGGGACTGAAGCTTTCTTT. It codes for CASSFGTEAFF.

The chain couples TRBV13 to TRBJ2-7; tentatively, D is TRBD1 (6 bases). The CDR3 extends over 15 amino acids. Germline V gene data show CDR1 as PRHDT and CDR2 as FYEKMQ (reference sequence). V lost 1 base and J lost 1, with 11 bases in between. CDR3 region: CASSLAHRASYEQYF. The CDR3 coding sequence is TGTGCCAGCAGCTTAGCTCACAGGGCTTCCTACGAGCAGTACTTC.

The V gene is TRBV14, the J gene TRBJ2-3; TRBD2 matches at 9 bases. The V and J ends lost 4 bases and 5 bases, in that order; junction bases with no gene match: 7. CDR3 length equals 15 residues. The V gene's germline CDR1 is SGHDN and CDR2 FVKESK. CDR3 sequence: CASSRSGGIKDTQYF. DNA of the CDR3: TGTGCCAGCAGCCGCAGCGGGGGGATAAAAGATACGCAGTATTTT.

This chain connects TRBV2 to TRBJ2-7; TRBD2 matches at 10 bases. This CDR3 comprises 15 residues. The V and J ends lost 6 bases and 9 bases, in that order; junction bases with no gene match: 14. The germline gives CDR1 SNHLY, CDR2 FYNNEI. CDR3 DNA sequence: TGTGCCAGCAGCTTCTCAGGACTAGCGGCCTTGGGGCAGTACGTC. It specifies CASSFSGLAALGQYV.

This clone has a single count. The gene calls are TRBV27 and TRBJ2-1, with 9 bases aligning to TRBD2. The V segment lost 5 bases and the J segment 0 bases; nucleotides outside the gene matches: 5. The CDR3 length is 16 residues. Germline V gene lookup returns CDR1 MNHEY and CDR2 SMNVEV (reference sequence). The CDR3, as DNA: TGTGCCAGCAGTCGGCTAGCGGGGAGCTCCTACAATGAGCAGTTCTTC. Encoded protein: CASSRLAGSSYNEQFF.

The V and J genes are TRBV13 and TRBJ1-1, with 8 bases identical to TRBD1. The germline V gene has CDR1 PRHDT and CDR2 FYEKMQ (reference sequence). There are 14 residues in the CDR3. The junction had 5 bases not matched to a gene; V was cut back by 4 bases and J by 4 bases. The CDR3 bases are TGTGCCAGCAGCTCACAGGGGGTGGTCACTGAAGCTTTCTTT. Residues: CASSSQGVVTEAFF.

The sample holds one count of this clone. The V gene is TRBV11-3, the J gene TRBJ1-1; tentative D call: TRBD1 (6 bases). The CDR3 is 15 residues long. In germline, CDR1 is SGHNT, CDR2 YENEEA. Trimming removed 0 bases from V and 6 bases from J, with 14 bases in between. In nucleotides, the CDR3 is TGTGCCAGCAGCTTAGATCGCGGGACAACCGCTGAAGCTTTCTTT. Translated, it gives CASSLDRGTTAEAFF.

The chain employs TRBV19 and TRBJ1-1; D is unresolved. Germline lookup yields CDR1 LNHDA and CDR2 SQIVND (reference sequence). This CDR3 contains 13 residues. Trimming removed 4 bases at V and 4 bases at J, with 10 bases between. The CDR3 reads CASSTRRVTEAFF. The CDR3 DNA sequence: TGTGCCAGTAGTACGCGTAGAGTCACTGAAGCTTTCTTT.

The V call is TRBV12-5, the J call TRBJ2-1; 12 nucleotides match TRBD1. The ends lost 1 base at V and 1 base at J; junction bases unmatched: 14. Germline V CDR1 and CDR2: LGHNT, FRNRAP. CDR3 length: 21 residues. The CDR3 region is CASGLGNIIRDRGRSYNEQFF. The CDR3 region has the DNA TGTGCTAGTGGTTTGGGGAATATTATAAGGGACAGGGGGCGGTCCTACAATGAGCAGTTCTTC.

This sequence joins TRBV30 and TRBJ1-2; D gene uncertain. Germline V gives CDR1 GTSNPN, CDR2 SVGIG (reference sequence). The CDR3 consists of 11 residues. Trimming cost V 0 bases and J 5 bases, with 4 bases left between them. The CDR3 spells CAWSVPYGYTF. The CDR3 region has the DNA TGTGCCTGGAGTGTACCTTATGGCTACACCTTC. The full variable domain, its missing parts supplied by reference TRBV30 and TRBJ1-2, is SQTIHQWPATLVQPVGSPLSLECTVEGTSNPNLYWYRQAAGRGLQLLFYSVGIGQISSEVPQNLSASRPQDRQFILSSKKLLLSDSGFYLCAWSVPYGYTFGSGTRLTVV.

The CDR3 DNA sequence: TGCGCCAGCAGCCAAGACCCAGACAGGCCCTATGGCTACACCTTC. Translating it yields CASSQDPDRPYGYTF. V is TRBV4-3 and J is TRBJ1-2, with a possible D match to TRBD1 (6 bases). From germline, CDR1 is LGHNA and CDR2 YSLEER. The V and J ends lost 0 bases and 4 bases respectively, with 12 bases between them. The CDR3 has 15 residues.

This CDR3 is CASSPFGGSYNEQFF. In DNA form, the CDR3 reads TGTGCCAGCAGCCCCTTCGGGGGCTCCTACAATGAGCAGTTCTTC. The V and J genes are TRBV7-3 and TRBJ2-1, with D tentatively TRBD2 (6 bases). V was trimmed by 5 bases and J by 0 bases, leaving 11 bases between them. Germline CDR1 SGHTA, CDR2 FQGTGA. The CDR3 is 15 amino acids.